Listed below are T cell receptor beta chains from one sample, sequenced in a study of CD8 T cells in Susac syndrome. One entry per CDR3 protein results from TCRdb running MiXCR on the immunoSEQ multiplex PCR reads. The repertoire holds under 80,000 distinct CDR3 sequences, about 93% seen once, with 0.52% in the top ten. Sequencing used CD4+ T cells from PBMCs. Receptors were obtained from a human donor with Susac syndrome. Both conserved end residues are part of each CDR3. Fields, in order: clone size, V gene, D gene, J gene, CDR3 DNA, CDR3 protein. A D gene is named only where the DNA matches it firmly. Clone size is not always given. Where it is, it says once, few, many or a class for expanded clones.

-,TRBV18,TRBD2,TRBJ2-7,TGTGCCAGCTCACCCTCGGGACTAGCGGGAACCTACGAGCAGTACTTC,CASSPSGLAGTYEQYF
-,TRBV7-2,TRBD1,TRBJ1-1,TGTGCCAGCAGCTTAACAGGGGGCTTTTTAACTGAAGCTTTCTTT,CASSLTGGFLTEAFF
-,TRBV20-1,TRBD1,TRBJ2-7,TGCAGTGCTACCGGGACAGGGAACTACGAGCAGTACTTC,CSATGTGNYEQYF
-,TRBV20-1,TRBD2,TRBJ2-7,TGCAGTGCTAGAGATGTTAGCGGGGCAAGCTCCTACGAGCAGTACTTC,CSARDVSGASSYEQYF
few,TRBV7-2,-,TRBJ2-7,TGTGCCAGCATCAGCCGGACAGTTGGCTCCTACGAGCAGTACTTC,CASISRTVGSYEQYF
-,TRBV11-2,-,TRBJ1-2,TGTGCCAGCGGCGGGCCCCGGCAGGGCTACACCTTC,CASGGPRQGYTF
-,TRBV11-2,-,TRBJ2-3,TGTGCCAGCAGCTTCGGGGTGGGGAGTTTGGGCACAGATACGCAGTATTTT,CASSFGVGSLGTDTQYF
-,TRBV3-1,-,TRBJ2-3,TGTGCCAGCAGCCATCGCGGACGGAAGACAGATACGCAGTATTTT,CASSHRGRKTDTQYF
-,TRBV14,-,TRBJ1-2,TGTGCCAGCAGCCAAGATTTAGGGGTCTATGGCTACACCTTC,CASSQDLGVYGYTF
once,TRBV20-1,-,TRBJ2-7,TGCAGTGCAGACACCGCCGAGCAGTACTTC,CSADTAEQYF
-,TRBV7-2,TRBD2,TRBJ2-3,TGTGCCAGCAGCCGGCTAGCCGGGAGGGTGACAGATACGCAGTATTTT,CASSRLAGRVTDTQYF
-,TRBV29-1,-,TRBJ1-1,TGCAGCGTTGTCAACCGGGACGTGAACACTGAAGCTTTCTTT,CSVVNRDVNTEAFF
-,TRBV19,TRBD2,TRBJ2-5,TGTGCCAGTAGTACCCTAGCGGGAGGGCAGGAGACCCAGTACTTC,CASSTLAGGQETQYF